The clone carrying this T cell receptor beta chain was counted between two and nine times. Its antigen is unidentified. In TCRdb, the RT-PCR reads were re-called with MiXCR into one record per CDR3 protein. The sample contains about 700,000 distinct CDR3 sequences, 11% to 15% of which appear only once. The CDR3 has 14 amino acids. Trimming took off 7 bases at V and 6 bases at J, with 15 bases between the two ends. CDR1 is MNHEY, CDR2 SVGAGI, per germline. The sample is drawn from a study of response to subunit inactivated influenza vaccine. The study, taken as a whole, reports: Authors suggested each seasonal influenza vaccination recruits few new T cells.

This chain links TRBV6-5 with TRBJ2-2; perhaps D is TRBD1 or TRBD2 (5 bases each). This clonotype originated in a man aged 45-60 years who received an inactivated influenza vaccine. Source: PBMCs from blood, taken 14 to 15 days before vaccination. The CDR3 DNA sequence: TGTGCCAGCATTTGGGCCCAGGGAGCCGGGGAGCTGTTTTTT. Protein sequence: CASIWAQGAGELFF.